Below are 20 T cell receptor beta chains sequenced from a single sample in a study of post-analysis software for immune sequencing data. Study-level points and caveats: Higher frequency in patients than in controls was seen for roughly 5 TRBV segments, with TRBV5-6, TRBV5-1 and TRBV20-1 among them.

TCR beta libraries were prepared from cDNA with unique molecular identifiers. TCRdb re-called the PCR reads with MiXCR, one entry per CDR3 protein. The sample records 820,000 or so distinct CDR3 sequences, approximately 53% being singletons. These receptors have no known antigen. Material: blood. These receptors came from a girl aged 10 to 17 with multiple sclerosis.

The CDR3 sequence: CASSVVDSSPYEQYF. CDR3 nucleotides: TGTGCCAGCAGCGTAGTAGATAGCAGCCCCTACGAGCAGTACTTC. This chain joins TRBV9 and TRBJ2-7; D not resolved. The CDR3 extends over 15 amino acids. Germline values: CDR1 SGDLS, CDR2 YYNGEE. V lost 0 bases to trimming and J lost 2 bases, with 12 bases between them. Based on the CDR3 plus reference TRBV9 and TRBJ2-7, the full variable domain is DSGVTQTPKHLITATGQRVTLRCSPRSGDLSVYWYQQSLDQGLQFLIQYYNGEERAKGNILERFSAQQFPDLHSELNLSSLELGDSALYFCASSVVDSSPYEQYFGPGTRLTVT.

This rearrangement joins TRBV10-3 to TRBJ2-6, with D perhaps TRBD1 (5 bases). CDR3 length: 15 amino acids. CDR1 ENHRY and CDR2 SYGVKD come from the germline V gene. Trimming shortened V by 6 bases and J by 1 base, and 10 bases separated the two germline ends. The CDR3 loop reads CAIRGHGSGANVLTF. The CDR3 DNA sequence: TGTGCCATCAGGGGGCACGGTTCTGGGGCCAACGTCCTGACTTTC.

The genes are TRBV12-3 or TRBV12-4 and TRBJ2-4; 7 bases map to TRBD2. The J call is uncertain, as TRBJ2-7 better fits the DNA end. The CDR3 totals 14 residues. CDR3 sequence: CASSRRTSVDEQYF. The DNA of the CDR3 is TGTGCCAGCAGCCGCAGGACTAGTGTCGACGAGCAGTACTTC.

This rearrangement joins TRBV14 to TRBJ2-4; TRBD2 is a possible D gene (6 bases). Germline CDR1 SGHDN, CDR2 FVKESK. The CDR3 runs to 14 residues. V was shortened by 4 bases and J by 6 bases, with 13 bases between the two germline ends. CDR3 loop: CASSLLGGTNIQYF. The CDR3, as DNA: TGTGCCAGCAGCCTCCTGGGCGGGACAAACATTCAGTACTTC.

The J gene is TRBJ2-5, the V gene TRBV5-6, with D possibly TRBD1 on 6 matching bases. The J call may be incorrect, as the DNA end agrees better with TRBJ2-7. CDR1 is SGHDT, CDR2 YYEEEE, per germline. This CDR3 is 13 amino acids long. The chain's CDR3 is CASSPLTGGEQYF. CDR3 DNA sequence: TGTGCCAGCAGCCCCCTGACAGGCGGCGAGCAGTACTTC.

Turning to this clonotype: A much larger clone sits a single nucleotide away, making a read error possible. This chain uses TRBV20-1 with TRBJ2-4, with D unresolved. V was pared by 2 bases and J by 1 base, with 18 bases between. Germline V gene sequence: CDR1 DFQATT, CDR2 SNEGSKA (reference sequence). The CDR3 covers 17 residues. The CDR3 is CSARNSGAAGAKNIQYF. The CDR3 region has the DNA TGCAGTGCTAGAAATAGTGGCGCTGCCGGGGCCAAAAACATTCAGTACTTC.

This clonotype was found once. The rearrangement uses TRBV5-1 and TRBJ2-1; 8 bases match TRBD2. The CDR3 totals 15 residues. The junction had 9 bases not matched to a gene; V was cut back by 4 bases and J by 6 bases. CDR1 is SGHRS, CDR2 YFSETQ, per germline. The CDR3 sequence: CASSPGLGPLNEQFF. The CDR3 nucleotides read TGCGCCAGCAGCCCGGGACTAGGTCCCCTCAATGAGCAGTTCTTC.

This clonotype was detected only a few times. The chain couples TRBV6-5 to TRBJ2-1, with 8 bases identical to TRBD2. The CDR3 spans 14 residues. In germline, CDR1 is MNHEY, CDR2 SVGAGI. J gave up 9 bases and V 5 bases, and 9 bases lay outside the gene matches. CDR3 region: CASSRRGGMSEQFF. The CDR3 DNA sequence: TGTGCCAGCAGTCGACGGGGGGGAATGAGTGAGCAGTTCTTC.

The CDR3 DNA sequence: TGCGCCAGCAGCTTTGGCGGGGGAGGGTATGAGCAGTTCTTC. This codes for CASSFGGGGYEQFF. The chain is built from TRBV5-1 and TRBJ2-1, with TRBD2 matching over 7 bases. This CDR3 is 14 amino acids long. Per the germline V gene, CDR1 is SGHRS and CDR2 is YFSETQ. The junction had 7 bases not matched to a gene; V was cut back by 2 bases and J by 8 bases.

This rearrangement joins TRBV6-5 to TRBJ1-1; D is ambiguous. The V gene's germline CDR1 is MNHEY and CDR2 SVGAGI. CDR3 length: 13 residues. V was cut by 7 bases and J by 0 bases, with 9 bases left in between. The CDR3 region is CASTTGLNTEAFF. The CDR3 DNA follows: TGTGCCAGCACGACTGGTCTGAACACTGAAGCTTTCTTT.

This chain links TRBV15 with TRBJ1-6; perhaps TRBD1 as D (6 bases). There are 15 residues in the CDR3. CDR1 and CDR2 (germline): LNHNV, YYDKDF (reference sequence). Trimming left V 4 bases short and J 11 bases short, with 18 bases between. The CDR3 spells CATSKLRGYGTPLHF. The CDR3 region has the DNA TGTGCCACCAGCAAACTCAGGGGTTACGGGACACCCCTCCACTTT.

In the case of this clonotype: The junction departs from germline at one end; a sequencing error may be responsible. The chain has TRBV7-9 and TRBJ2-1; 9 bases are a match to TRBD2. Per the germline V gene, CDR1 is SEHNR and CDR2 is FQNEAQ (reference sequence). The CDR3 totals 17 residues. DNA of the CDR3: TGCGCCAGCAGCTTAGGCCTGCTAGCGGGAATTTACAATGAGCAGTTCTTC. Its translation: CASSLGLLAGIYNEQFF.

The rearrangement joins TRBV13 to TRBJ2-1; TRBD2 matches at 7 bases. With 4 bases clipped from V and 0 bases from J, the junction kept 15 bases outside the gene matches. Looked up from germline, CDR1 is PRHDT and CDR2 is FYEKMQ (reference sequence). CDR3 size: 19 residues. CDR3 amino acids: CASSSLLASKVSSYNEQFF. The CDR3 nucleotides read TGTGCCAGCAGCTCCTTACTAGCGTCGAAAGTGAGCTCCTACAATGAGCAGTTCTTC.

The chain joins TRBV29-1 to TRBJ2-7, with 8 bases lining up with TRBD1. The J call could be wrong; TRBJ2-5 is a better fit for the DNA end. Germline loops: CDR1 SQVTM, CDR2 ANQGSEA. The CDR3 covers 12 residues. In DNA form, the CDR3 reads TGCAGCGGGGCGGACAGGGAAGGGACCCAGTACTTC. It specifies CSGADREGTQYF.

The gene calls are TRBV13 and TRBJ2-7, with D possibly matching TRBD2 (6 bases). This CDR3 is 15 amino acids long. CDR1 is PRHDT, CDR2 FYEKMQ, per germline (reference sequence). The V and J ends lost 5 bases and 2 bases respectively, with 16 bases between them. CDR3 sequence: CASSTRLSGAYEQYF. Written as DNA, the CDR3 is TGTGCCAGCAGCACCCGCCTTTCGGGGGCCTACGAGCAGTACTTC. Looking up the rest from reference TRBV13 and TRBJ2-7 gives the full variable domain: AAGVIQSPRHLIKEKRETATLKCYPIPRHDTVYWYQQGPGQDPQFLISFYEKMQSDKGSIPDRFSAQQFSDYHSELNMSSLELGDSALYFCASSTRLSGAYEQYFGPGTRLTVT.

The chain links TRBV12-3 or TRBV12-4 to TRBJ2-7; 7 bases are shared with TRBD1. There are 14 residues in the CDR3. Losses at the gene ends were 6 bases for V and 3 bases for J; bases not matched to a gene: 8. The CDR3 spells CASSPTGSNYEQYF. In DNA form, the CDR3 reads TGTGCCAGCAGCCCGACAGGGTCAAACTACGAGCAGTACTTC.

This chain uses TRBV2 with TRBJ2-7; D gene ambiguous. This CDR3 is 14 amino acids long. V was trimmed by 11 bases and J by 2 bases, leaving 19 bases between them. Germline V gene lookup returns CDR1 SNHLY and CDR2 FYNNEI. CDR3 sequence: CAESTSGSTYEQYF. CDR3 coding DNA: TGTGCCGAGAGTACCTCGGGCAGTACCTACGAGCAGTACTTC. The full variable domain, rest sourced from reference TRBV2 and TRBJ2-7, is EPEVTQTPSHQVTQMGQEVILRCVPISNHLYFYWYRQILGQKVEFLVSFYNNEISEKSEIFDDQFSVERPDGSNFTLKIRSTKLEDSAMYFCAESTSGSTYEQYFGPGTRLTVT.

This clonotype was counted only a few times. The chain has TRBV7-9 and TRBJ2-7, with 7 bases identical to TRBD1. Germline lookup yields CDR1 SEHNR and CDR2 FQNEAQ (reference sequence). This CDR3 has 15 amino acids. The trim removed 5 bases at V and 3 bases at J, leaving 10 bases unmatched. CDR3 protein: CASSPRLGGGYEQYF. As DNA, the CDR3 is TGTGCCAGCAGCCCTAGGTTAGGGGGCGGCTACGAGCAGTACTTC.

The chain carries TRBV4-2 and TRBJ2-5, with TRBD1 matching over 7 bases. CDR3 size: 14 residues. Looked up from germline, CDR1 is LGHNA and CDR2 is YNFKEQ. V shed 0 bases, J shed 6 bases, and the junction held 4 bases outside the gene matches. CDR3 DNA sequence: TGTGCCAGCAGCCAAGAAAAGGGGGCGAAGACCCAGTACTTC. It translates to CASSQEKGAKTQYF.

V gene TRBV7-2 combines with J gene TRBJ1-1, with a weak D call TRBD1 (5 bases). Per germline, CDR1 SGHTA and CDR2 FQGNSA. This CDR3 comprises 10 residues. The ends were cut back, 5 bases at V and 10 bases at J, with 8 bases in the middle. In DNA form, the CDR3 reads TGTGCCAGCAGCCTCGGGGCAGCTTTCTTT. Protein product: CASSLGAAFF.